The 27 T cell receptor beta chains below come from one sample, sequenced in a study of T cells in women clearing cervical HPV infection. Only in-frame clones appear in the TCRdb table, and some are missing; sequencing was by immunoSEQ multiplex PCR. The record lists under 30,000 clones, of which the ten most abundant hold about 5.5%. Sequenced input: blood buffy coat. The receptor source for this set is a woman between 18 and 70 years old with a cervical HPV16 infection that either progressed to CIN3+ or cleared (not recorded which).

As regards this clone: The CDR3 end is not reached by the read, which stops 3 residues before it; the germline J gene fills it in. V and J are TRBV14 and TRBJ1-1; TRBD1 agrees at 7 bases. Germline V gene data show CDR1 as SGHDN and CDR2 as FVKESK. V dropped 2 bases and J dropped 6; count of bases not matched to a gene: 3. This CDR3 is 13 amino acids long. The CDR3: CASSQNRGAEAFF. The sequenced CDR3 bases are TGTGCCAGCAGCCAAAACAGGGGCGCTGAA.

Comments on this clone: The CDR3 is cut off 3 residues early in the read; its end comes from the germline J gene. The genes are TRBV9 and TRBJ2-3; 10 bases fit TRBD2. From germline, CDR1 is SGDLS and CDR2 YYNGEE. V was pared by 4 bases and J by 5 bases, with 10 bases of the junction left unmatched. This CDR3 has 16 amino acids. The CDR3 here is CASSSPAGGPRDTQYF. The part of the CDR3 DNA that was read is TGTGCCAGCAGCTCCCCAGCGGGGGGGCCGAGAGATACG.

A word on this clone: The read falls 3 residues short of the CDR3 end, and the missing part is taken from the germline J gene. The rearrangement links TRBV18 to TRBJ1-1; D is unresolved. Germline assignment: CDR1 KGHSH and CDR2 LQKENI. The CDR3 runs to 18 residues. V was clipped by 3 bases and J by 2 bases, with 22 bases between them. CDR3 DNA (partial): TGTGCCAGCTCACCCTTTAAACTCCCGAATCCTCAAAACACTGAA. Translated: CASSPFKLPNPQNTE. The full CDR3 protein reads CASSPFKLPNPQNTEAFF. The full variable domain, completed using reference TRBV18 and TRBJ1-1, is NAGVMQNPRHLVRRRGQEARLRCSPMKGHSHVYWYRQLPEEGLKFMVYLQKENIIDESGMPKERFSAEFPKEGPSILRIQQVVRGDSAAYFCASSPFKLPNPQNTEAFFGQGTRLTVV.

To note about this clone: The read comes to an end 3 residues before the CDR3 does, leaving the germline J gene to fill in the end. J is TRBJ2-7 and V is TRBV5-1; D is ambiguous. Germline-derived CDR1 and CDR2 are SGHRS and YFSETQ. The CDR3 has 13 amino acids. The germline V and J ends were trimmed by 4 bases and 4 bases, with 12 bases remaining between them. The CDR3 region is CASSAYTGYEQYF. The sequenced CDR3 bases are TGCGCCAGCAGCGCATATACGGGTTACGAG. The variable domain in full, completed from reference TRBV5-1 and TRBJ2-7, reads KAGVTQTPRYLIKTRGQQVTLSCSPISGHRSVSWYQQTPGQGLQFLFEYFSETQRNKGNFPGRFSGRQFSNSRSEMNVSTLELGDSALYLCASSAYTGYEQYFGPGTRLTVT.

As to this clone: The read terminates 3 residues ahead of where the CDR3 ends, so the germline J gene completes it. V and J are TRBV4-2 and TRBJ1-1; 7 positions agree with TRBD1. This CDR3 is built from 18 residues. Germline V gene sequence: CDR1 LGHNA, CDR2 YNFKEQ. The CDR3 is CASSQDSSGGNYAPGAFF. The CDR3 bases that were read are TGTGCCAGCAGCCAAGATTCTTCAGGGGGTAACTACGCGCCTGGC.

Worth noting for this clone: The read gets to within 3 residues of the CDR3 end, and the germline J gene fills in the rest. The chain recombines TRBV5-6 with TRBJ1-2; D might be TRBD1 (5 bases). Trimming took 1 base from V and 2 from J, leaving 6 bases between them. Germline values: CDR1 SGHDT, CDR2 YYEEEE. This CDR3 is 13 amino acids long. CDR3 residues: CASSLNRNYGYTF. CDR3 DNA, as far as it was read: TGTGCCAGCAGCTTGAACAGGAACTATGGC.

Notes on this clone: The read terminates 3 residues ahead of where the CDR3 ends, so the germline J gene completes it. J is TRBJ1-5 and V is TRBV7-6; TRBD1 might be the D (6 bases). The V end lost 2 bases, the J end lost 3 bases, and 11 bases lay between the germline ends. Germline values: CDR1 SGHVS, CDR2 FNYEAQ. CDR3 length: 15 amino acids. CDR3 sequence reads: CASSLLPGDNQPQHF. The sequenced CDR3 bases are TGTGCCAGCAGCTTACTTCCAGGGGACAATCAGCCC.

Details on this clone: The DNA ends 3 residues before the CDR3 does, and the rest of the CDR3 is filled in from the germline J gene. V and J are TRBV19 and TRBJ2-2, with D perhaps matching TRBD2 (6 bases). The V end lost 7 bases, the J end lost 6 bases, and 21 bases lay between the germline ends. CDR1 is LNHDA, CDR2 SQIVND, per germline (reference sequence). This CDR3 has 16 residues. The chain's CDR3 is CASTPVRGVQAGELFF. The covered CDR3 bases are TGTGCCAGTACCCCGGTGCGGGGCGTGCAGGCCGGGGAG.

Details on this clone: The read ends 3 residues shy of where the CDR3 ends; the end is completed using the germline J gene. The V call is TRBV2, the J call TRBJ2-1; D possibly corresponds to TRBD1 (5 bases). The CDR3 extends over 16 amino acids. CDR1 is SNHLY, CDR2 FYNNEI, per germline. V shed 7 bases and J shed 0 bases, with 16 bases lying between them. The CDR3 sequence is CASISGSFSSYNEQFF. CDR3 DNA, as far as it was read: TGTGCCAGCATATCAGGGTCTTTCAGCTCCTACAATGAG.

Notes on this clone: The germline gene is not matched at one end of the junction; a read error may be the cause. The read ends 3 residues before the CDR3 terminus; that terminus is restored from the germline J gene. The chain couples TRBV7-9 to TRBJ2-7, with D maybe TRBD1 (6 bases). CDR1 is SEHNR and CDR2 is FQNEAQ in the germline V gene (reference sequence). This CDR3 is built from 12 residues. CDR3 DNA (partial): TGTTCCAGCAGCTCAGGGGCCTACGAG. Its protein is CSSSSGAYE. The whole CDR3 sequence reads CSSSSGAYEQYF.

To note about this clone: The read is 3 residues too short to cover the CDR3 end, so that end is filled in from the germline J gene. The chain has TRBV7-3 and TRBJ2-3; the match to TRBD2 covers 8 bases. Germline V gene sequence: CDR1 SGHTA, CDR2 FQGTGA. This CDR3 contains 16 residues. The V segment lost 1 base and the J segment 0 bases; nucleotides outside the gene matches: 3. CDR3 protein: CASSLSTSGSTDTQYF. The DNA read from the CDR3 is TGTGCCAGCAGCTTAAGTACTAGCGGCAGCACAGATACG.

Of note for this clone: The read halts 3 residues ahead of the CDR3 end, with the missing end drawn from the germline J gene. J is TRBJ1-2 and V is TRBV30; no reliable D call. The length of the CDR3 is 12 residues. V gave up 8 bases and J gave up 2 bases, with 12 bases separating them. Per germline, CDR1 GTSNPN and CDR2 SVGIG (reference sequence). The chain's CDR3 is CARNGGNYGYTF. The DNA read from the CDR3 is TGTGCCCGAAACGGCGGGAACTATGGC.

As to this clone: The missing CDR3 end, 3 residues past where the read stops, is filled in from the germline J gene. The J gene is TRBJ1-5, the V gene TRBV2, with D perhaps matching TRBD1 (5 bases). Deletions cut 4 bases from V and 0 bases from J, with 10 bases between. Germline CDR1 and CDR2: SNHLY and FYNNEI. This CDR3 contains 15 residues. The CDR3 here is CASSGSRVSNQPQHF. Incomplete CDR3 DNA: TGTGCCAGCAGTGGGTCCAGGGTTAGCAATCAGCCC.

Regarding this clone: The read halts 3 residues ahead of the CDR3 end, with the missing end drawn from the germline J gene. The rearrangement joins TRBV5-4 to TRBJ2-5, with 7 bases that match TRBD2. CDR1 and CDR2 from the germline V gene are SGHNT and YYREEE (reference sequence). The junction had 2 bases not matched to a gene; V was cut back by 2 bases and J by 1 base. The CDR3 contains 14 residues. The sequenced CDR3 bases are TGTGCCAGCAGCTTAGCGGGATCCCAAGAGACC. Translating gives CASSLAGSQET. The complete CDR3 reads CASSLAGSQETQYF.

As regards this clone: The read comes to an end 3 residues before the CDR3 does, leaving the germline J gene to fill in the end. The chain joins TRBV5-6 to TRBJ1-5; TRBD1 matches 7 bases. Germline-derived CDR1 and CDR2 are SGHDT and YYEEEE. CDR3 length equals 13 residues. J gave up 4 bases and V 5 bases, and 3 bases lay outside the gene matches. The part of the CDR3 DNA that was read is TGTGCCAGCAGTTGGGACAGTAATCAGCCC. Translated: CASSWDSNQP. The complete CDR3 sequence is CASSWDSNQPQHF.

Regarding this clone: The CDR3 extends 3 residues past the end of the read, so its final part is completed from the germline J gene. The V call is TRBV5-6, the J call TRBJ1-5, with D possibly TRBD1 on 5 matching bases. The V gene lost 9 bases and the J gene lost 3 bases, with 16 bases spanning the gap. CDR1 and CDR2 (germline): SGHDT, YYEEEE. There are 14 residues in the CDR3. CDR3 bases read: TGTGCCACCAGGAGAAGGGGCGACAATCAGCCC. The encoded protein is CATRRRGDNQP. The CDR3 in full is CATRRRGDNQPQHF.

Details on this clone: The CDR3 goes on 3 residues after the read ends, and that part is filled in from the germline J gene. The chain couples TRBV5-1 to TRBJ2-3; 10 bases line up with TRBD1. CDR3 length: 15 residues. The V gene's germline CDR1 is SGHRS and CDR2 YFSETQ. J was trimmed by 3 bases and V by 4 bases; bases with no gene match: 5. The CDR3 bases that were read are TGCGCCAGCAGCGTGGGACAGGGGAGGACAGATACG. Amino acid sequence: CASSVGQGRTDT. The complete CDR3 sequence is CASSVGQGRTDTQYF.

In the case of this clone: With the read ending 3 residues before the CDR3 end, the germline J gene is used to fill in that end. The rearrangement links TRBV6-1 to TRBJ2-7; D unclear. CDR3 size: 12 residues. CDR1 MNHNS and CDR2 SASEGT come from the germline V gene. With 1 base removed from V and 5 bases from J, the gap between germline ends came to 6 bases. The covered CDR3 bases are TGTGCCAGCAGTGAAGGAAGGGACGAG. It codes for CASSEGRDE. The entire CDR3 is CASSEGRDEQYF.

Partial CDR3 DNA: TGTGCCAGTAGTCCCGGACAGGGTAGAGACAGTAACTATGGT. Its protein product is CASSPGQGRDSNYG. The whole CDR3 protein is CASSPGQGRDSNYGQYF. V gene TRBV19 combines with J gene TRBJ2-4, with TRBD1 identical over 8 bases. The read ends 3 residues before the CDR3 terminus; that terminus is restored from the germline J gene. Per the germline V gene, CDR1 is LNHDA and CDR2 is SQIVND (reference sequence). This CDR3 region has 17 residues. Based on the CDR3 plus reference TRBV19 and TRBJ2-4, the full variable domain is DGGITQSPKYLFRKEGQNVTLSCEQNLNHDAMYWYRQDPGQGLRLIYYSQIVNDFQKGDIAEGYSVSREKKESFPLTVTSAQKNPTAFYLCASSPGQGRDSNYGQYFGAGTRLSVL.

Comment on this clone: The read terminates 3 residues before the CDR3 end, so the remaining end is supplied by the germline J gene. This chain uses TRBV19 with TRBJ1-5; D is perhaps TRBD1 (6 bases). CDR1 is LNHDA and CDR2 is SQIVND in the germline V gene (reference sequence). The V end was cut by 4 bases, the J end by 0 bases, with 16 bases between. CDR3 size: 17 residues. The CDR3 bases that were read are TGTGCCAGTAGTAAAGGGGGGGCCGAGGTTAGCAATCAGCCC. As protein: CASSKGGAEVSNQP. The CDR3 reads in full as CASSKGGAEVSNQPQHF. Variable domain in full (rest from reference TRBV19 and TRBJ1-5): DGGITQSPKYLFRKEGQNVTLSCEQNLNHDAMYWYRQDPGQGLRLIYYSQIVNDFQKGDIAEGYSVSREKKESFPLTVTSAQKNPTAFYLCASSKGGAEVSNQPQHFGDGTRLSIL.

As regards this clone: The read finishes 3 residues shy of the CDR3 end, and the germline J gene is used to complete it. Other DNA sequences within the sample encode an identical CDR3. V gene TRBV20-1 combines with J gene TRBJ2-3; D not certain. The V and J ends lost 4 bases and 0 bases respectively, with 5 bases between them. This CDR3 has 12 amino acids. Germline CDR1 and CDR2: DFQATT and SNEGSKA (reference sequence). CDR3 sequence reads: CSATPSTDTQYF. CDR3 DNA (partial): TGCAGTGCTACCCCGAGCACAGATACG.

With regard to this clone: Read coverage stops 3 residues before the CDR3 terminus; the germline J gene supplies the remainder. V is TRBV5-1 and J is TRBJ1-4, with 7 bases lining up with TRBD1. This CDR3 spans 14 amino acids. V lost 4 bases to trimming and J lost 3 bases; unmatched junction nucleotides: 3. Germline V gene lookup returns CDR1 SGHRS and CDR2 YFSETQ. The covered CDR3 bases are TGCGCCAGCAGCGGGGGACAGCCTAATGAAAAA. Residues: CASSGGQPNEK. The full-length CDR3 reads as CASSGGQPNEKLFF. The full variable domain, completed using reference TRBV5-1 and TRBJ1-4, is KAGVTQTPRYLIKTRGQQVTLSCSPISGHRSVSWYQQTPGQGLQFLFEYFSETQRNKGNFPGRFSGRQFSNSRSEMNVSTLELGDSALYLCASSGGQPNEKLFFGSGTQLSVL.

As regards this clone: The CDR3 end lies 3 residues beyond the end of the read and is filled in from the germline J gene. V and J are TRBV27 and TRBJ2-1; the D is unclear. From germline, CDR1 is MNHEY and CDR2 SMNVEV (reference sequence). CDR3 size: 13 residues. The V end was cut by 5 bases, the J end by 3 bases, with 8 bases between. CDR3 residues: CASSLGRYNEQFF. The part of the CDR3 DNA that was read is TGTGCCAGCAGTCTAGGTCGCTACAATGAG.

Of note for this clone: Coverage ceases 3 residues before the CDR3 finishes, and the germline J gene fills in the end. The chain links TRBV30 to TRBJ2-7, with D possibly TRBD2 on 6 matching bases. V dropped 5 bases and J dropped 1 base, with 15 bases sitting between them. CDR1 is GTSNPN and CDR2 is SVGIG in the germline V gene (reference sequence). This CDR3 contains 14 residues. CDR3: CAWSLGAGSYEQYF. CDR3 bases read: TGTGCCTGGTCTTTAGGGGCGGGGTCCTACGAG.

With respect to this clone: The sequence runs out 3 residues before the end of the CDR3; the remainder is reconstructed from the germline J gene. J is TRBJ2-2 and V is TRBV9, with 13 nucleotides matching TRBD2. The V gene end was trimmed by 4 bases and the J gene end by 5 bases; junction bases not matched to a gene: 11. This CDR3 contains 18 residues. Per the germline V gene, CDR1 is SGDLS and CDR2 is YYNGEE. The sequenced CDR3 bases are TGTGCCAGCAGCCATCAACTAGCGGGAGGGCGTCAAACCGGGGAG. Translated: CASSHQLAGGRQTGE. The entire CDR3 is CASSHQLAGGRQTGELFF.

About this clone itself: The read comes to an end 3 residues before the CDR3 does, leaving the germline J gene to fill in the end. The chain is built from TRBV20-1 and TRBJ1-5; 8 bases align to TRBD1. The CDR3 length is 18 residues. The V gene's germline CDR1 is DFQATT and CDR2 SNEGSKA (reference sequence). Unmatched junction bases numbered 15, after V lost 5 bases and J lost 0 bases. The CDR3 DNA, read in part, is TGCAGTGCTTCGGGTACAGGGGGGGGTTTTTATAGCAATCAGCCC. Encoded protein: CSASGTGGGFYSNQP. The whole CDR3 region reads CSASGTGGGFYSNQPQHF.

About this clone itself: The read gets to within 3 residues of the CDR3 end, and the germline J gene fills in the rest. This chain links TRBV11-2 with TRBJ2-5; D is uncertain. Germline assignment: CDR1 SGHAT and CDR2 FQNNGV. Trimming cost V 0 bases and J 5 bases, with 10 bases left between them. CDR3 size: 14 residues. CDR3 DNA, as far as it was read: TGTGCCAGCAGCTTAGAGGTTAGCTTGGAGACC. It codes for CASSLEVSLET. The CDR3 reads in full as CASSLEVSLETQYF.